This is a list of T cell receptor beta chains from one sample in a study of shared clonotypes between healthy human individuals. The method was immunoSEQ multiplex PCR; TCRdb's version includes in-frame clones alone and lacks a portion of them. Found here are some 2 million clones, about 95% of them singletons; the top ten hold more than 0.95%. The sequenced sample consisted of naive CD8+ T cells sorted from blood. These receptor sequences come from a man younger than 30 in good health. CDR3s include the opening cysteine and the closing phenylalanine or tryptophan. D genes are given only for firm matches. Some rows have no size entry. The others give once, few or many, or a class for an expanded clone.

V gene	clone size	J gene	D gene	CDR3 DNA	CDR3 protein
TRBV11-2	.	TRBJ2-1	.	TGTGCCAGCAGCGCGGGTCCCGGGACTGGTAAAAATGAGCAGTTCTTC	CASSAGPGTGKNEQFF
TRBV7-9	.	TRBJ2-7	TRBD1	TGTGCCAGCAGTTTAGGCACAGGGGCCTACGAGCAGTACTTC	CASSLGTGAYEQYF
TRBV6-6	.	TRBJ1-1	.	TGTGCCAGCTCAGACCTCCTGAACACTGAAGCTTTCTTT	CASSDLLNTEAFF
TRBV7-6	.	TRBJ2-1	.	TGTGCCAGCAGCTTACTGGGTCACGGGAACAATGAGCAGTTCTTC	CASSLLGHGNNEQFF
TRBV4-1	.	TRBJ1-6	.	TGCGCCAGCAGCCAAGTCATGGCAGGGCCTAATTCACCCCTCCACTTT	CASSQVMAGPNSPLHF
TRBV11-2	.	TRBJ2-7	.	TGTGCCAGCAGCTCAAAGCGGCGGGCGCCCTACGAGCAGTACTTC	CASSSKRRAPYEQYF
TRBV29-1	.	TRBJ2-7	.	TGCAGCGTTGAAGCCCGGGACACCTCCTACGAGCAGTACTTC	CSVEARDTSYEQYF
TRBV6-4	.	TRBJ2-7	.	TGTGCCAGCAACCCCCGGGCAGGGACCTCCTACGAGCAGTACTTC	CASNPRAGTSYEQYF
TRBV9	.	TRBJ1-6	TRBD1	TGTGCCAGCAGCGTCACAGGGGGCTTGAATTCACCCCTCCACTTT	CASSVTGGLNSPLHF
TRBV9	.	TRBJ2-7	.	TGTGCCAGCAGCGTAGGCGGCGACTCCTACGAGCAGTACTTC	CASSVGGDSYEQYF
TRBV19	.	TRBJ2-7	TRBD1	TGTGCCAGTAGTGGGGGGACAGGAGGGTACGAGCAGTACTTC	CASSGGTGGYEQYF
TRBV9	.	TRBJ2-5	TRBD2	TGTGCCAGCAGCAAAGGGGGACTAGCCCAGTACTTC	CASSKGGLAQYF
TRBV11-3	once	TRBJ2-1	.	TGTGCCAGCAGCCCTAGGGCCGTAAGGGAGGCCGAGCAGTTCTTC	CASSPRAVREAEQFF
TRBV29-1	.	TRBJ2-2	.	TGCAGCGTTGGTAACGCTGGGTCCGGGGAGCTGTTTTTT	CSVGNAGSGELFF
TRBV7-9	.	TRBJ2-1	.	TGTGCCAGCAGCCCCCCCCAGGCTGAGCAGTTCTTC	CASSPPQAEQFF
TRBV29-1	.	TRBJ2-1	.	TGCAGCGTAAGGTCCATCAATGAGCAGTTCTTC	CSVRSINEQFF
TRBV27	once	TRBJ1-2	.	TGTGCCAGCAGTTTATTAAGGGACGGCTCTAACTATGGCTACACCTTC	CASSLLRDGSNYGYTF
TRBV19	.	TRBJ2-5	TRBD1	TGTGCCAGTAGTACCTCCTGGACAGGGGGATGGGAGACCCAGTACTTC	CASSTSWTGGWETQYF
TRBV4-1	.	TRBJ1-2	.	TGCGCCAGCAGCCAAGTCGGAGAGGGGAACTATGGCTACACCTTC	CASSQVGEGNYGYTF
TRBV9	.	TRBJ2-1	.	TGTGCCAGCAGCCGCGCGCTAAAGGAGTTGGATGAGCAGTTCTTC	CASSRALKELDEQFF
TRBV2	.	TRBJ2-7	.	TGTGCCAGCAGTGAAGGGTCCAGTCGCGACGAGCAGTACTTC	CASSEGSSRDEQYF
TRBV11-2	.	TRBJ2-7	.	TGTGCCAGCAGCTCCCCCGGGGTGGTATACGAGCAGTACTTC	CASSSPGVVYEQYF
TRBV27	.	TRBJ2-7	TRBD1	TGTGCCAGCAGTTTATTGACAGGGCGCGCCTACGAGCAGTACTTC	CASSLLTGRAYEQYF
TRBV14	.	TRBJ2-2	TRBD2	TGTGCCAGCAGCCAAGATCTTCTAGCGGGACATTACACCGGGGAGCTGTTTTTT	CASSQDLLAGHYTGELFF
TRBV5-6	.	TRBJ2-2	TRBD2	TGTGCCAGCAGCCCACCGGGACTAGCGGGAGGGCCACGAACCGGGGAGCTGTTTTTT	CASSPPGLAGGPRTGELFF
TRBV4-1	.	TRBJ2-3	.	TGCGCCAGCAGCCAAGATCCCCGTACAGATACGCAGTATTTT	CASSQDPRTDTQYF
TRBV10-3	.	TRBJ1-5	.	TGTGCCTCTGGAGGGGATCAGCCCCAGCATTTT	CASGGDQPQHF
TRBV6-1	.	TRBJ2-1	TRBD2	TGTGCCGGTAGTACCCTAGCGGGGGGCGGGGATGAGCAGTTCTTC	CAGSTLAGGGDEQFF
TRBV7-9	.	TRBJ2-2	TRBD1	TGTGCCAGCAGCTTCCGGGACAGGGGAATCGGGAACACCGGGGAGCTGTTTTTT	CASSFRDRGIGNTGELFF
TRBV6-6	.	TRBJ2-7	.	TGTGCCAGCAGTTACTCGGCGACGAGATCCACTTACGAGCAGTACTTC	CASSYSATRSTYEQYF
TRBV29-1	.	TRBJ1-2	.	TGCAGCGTTGAAGAGATTAACTATGGCTACACCTTC	CSVEEINYGYTF
TRBV27	.	TRBJ1-1	.	TGTGCCAGCAGAGATCGGGCATCGGGACTAGACACTGAAGCTTTCTTT	CASRDRASGLDTEAFF
TRBV19	.	TRBJ1-2	.	TGTGCCAGTAGTATAGGCCCAGGGGCGGACTATGGCTACACCTTC	CASSIGPGADYGYTF
TRBV5-8	once	TRBJ2-7	TRBD2	TGTGCCAGCAGCTTGGTAGCGGGAGGTTACGAGCAGTACTTC	CASSLVAGGYEQYF
TRBV28	.	TRBJ1-5	.	TGTGCCAGCAGTTTGGGAGGGGACGATAATCAGCCCCAGCATTTT	CASSLGGDDNQPQHF
TRBV2	.	TRBJ2-1	TRBD2	TGTGCCTGCACTCGCCTAGCGGGGGCCCTCTACAATGAGCAGTTCTTC	CACTRLAGALYNEQFF
TRBV25-1	.	TRBJ2-7	.	TGTGCCAGCAGTGGCGACACCGCCTACGAGCAGTACTTC	CASSGDTAYEQYF
TRBV4-1	.	TRBJ2-2	TRBD1	TGCGCCAGCAGCCCCCCGCGAGGGACAGAGACCGGGGAGCTGTTTTTT	CASSPPRGTETGELFF
TRBV14	.	TRBJ1-1	TRBD1	TGTGCCAGCAGCAACGGACAGGGTTTGAGAACTGAAGCTTTCTTT	CASSNGQGLRTEAFF
TRBV6-6	.	TRBJ2-3	.	TGTGCCAGCTACCTACCGCTAGAGGGGGCAGATACGCAGTATTTT	CASYLPLEGADTQYF
TRBV5-1	.	TRBJ2-1	.	TGCGCCAGCCGCTCAGGAAGATACAATGAGCAGTTCTTC	CASRSGRYNEQFF
TRBV20-1	.	TRBJ2-7	.	TGCAGTGCCTCAGAATACGAGCAGTACTTC	CSASEYEQYF
TRBV7-8	.	TRBJ2-5	TRBD1	TGTGCCAGCAGCGTGGACAGGTGGATGGAGACCCAGTACTTC	CASSVDRWMETQYF
TRBV7-8	.	TRBJ2-5	.	TGTGCCAGCAGCTTAGGCCGGAGGATACAAGAGACCCAGTACTTC	CASSLGRRIQETQYF
TRBV6-5	.	TRBJ1-1	TRBD1	TGTGCCAGCAGTTACTCCGAGGGGGCGGTACCTGAAGCTTTCTTT	CASSYSEGAVPEAFF
TRBV11-2	.	TRBJ2-1	TRBD2	TGTGCCTCCACGTGGGGGGGTTCCTACAATGAGCAGTTCTTC	CASTWGGSYNEQFF
TRBV6-5	.	TRBJ2-1	.	TGTGCCAGCAGTGCGGAGCCCTACAATGAGCAGTTCTTC	CASSAEPYNEQFF
TRBV9	.	TRBJ2-3	.	TGTGCCAGCAGCGTAGAGGTGGCGGTGAGCACAGATACGCAGTATTTT	CASSVEVAVSTDTQYF